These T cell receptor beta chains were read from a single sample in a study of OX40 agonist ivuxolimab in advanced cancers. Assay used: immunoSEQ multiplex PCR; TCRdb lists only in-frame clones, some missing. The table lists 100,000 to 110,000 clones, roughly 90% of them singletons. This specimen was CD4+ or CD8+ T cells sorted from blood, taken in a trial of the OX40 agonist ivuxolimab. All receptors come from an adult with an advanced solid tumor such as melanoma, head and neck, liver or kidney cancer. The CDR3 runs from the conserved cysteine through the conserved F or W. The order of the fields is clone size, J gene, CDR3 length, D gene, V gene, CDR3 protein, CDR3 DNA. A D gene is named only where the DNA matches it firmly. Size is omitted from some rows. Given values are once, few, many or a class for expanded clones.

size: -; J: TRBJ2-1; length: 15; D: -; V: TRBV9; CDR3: CASSVSAALNNEQFF; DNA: TGTGCCAGCAGCGTATCGGCGGCCCTGAACAATGAGCAGTTCTTC
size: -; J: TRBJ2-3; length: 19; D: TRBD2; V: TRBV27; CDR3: CASSLSTVLARGGTDTQYF; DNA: TGTGCCAGCAGTTTATCGACCGTACTAGCGAGAGGAGGGACAGATACGCAGTATTTT
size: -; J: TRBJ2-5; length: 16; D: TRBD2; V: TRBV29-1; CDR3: CSVERGLAGGIQTQYF; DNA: TGCAGCGTTGAACGCGGACTAGCGGGAGGTATACAGACCCAGTACTTC
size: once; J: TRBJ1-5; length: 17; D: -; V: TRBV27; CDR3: CASRRTALPYSNQPQHF; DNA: TGTGCCAGCAGACGCACGGCCCTACCGTATAGCAATCAGCCCCAGCATTTT
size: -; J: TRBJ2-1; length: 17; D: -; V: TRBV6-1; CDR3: CASSAPPRGSSYNEQFF; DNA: TGTGCCAGCAGTGCTCCCCCCCGAGGGAGCTCCTACAATGAGCAGTTCTTC
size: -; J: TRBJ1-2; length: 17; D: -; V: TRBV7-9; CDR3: CASSLVGRIYENYGYTF; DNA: TGTGCCAGCAGCTTAGTTGGCAGGATCTACGAAAACTATGGCTACACCTTC
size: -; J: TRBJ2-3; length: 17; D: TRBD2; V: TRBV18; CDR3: CASSPLAGEPRTDTQYF; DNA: TGTGCCAGCTCACCACTAGCGGGAGAACCTCGCACAGATACGCAGTATTTT
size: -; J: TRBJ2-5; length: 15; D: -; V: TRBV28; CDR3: CASREGSALSSRQYF; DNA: TGTGCCAGCAGAGAAGGTTCGGCCTTAAGCTCTCGGCAGTACTTC
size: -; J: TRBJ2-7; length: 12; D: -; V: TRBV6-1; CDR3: CASRGDTYEQYF; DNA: TGTGCCAGCAGGGGGGACACCTACGAGCAGTACTTC
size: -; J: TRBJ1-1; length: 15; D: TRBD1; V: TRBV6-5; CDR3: CASSPGTGRGTEAFF; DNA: TGTGCCAGCAGTCCCGGGACAGGGCGAGGCACTGAAGCTTTCTTT
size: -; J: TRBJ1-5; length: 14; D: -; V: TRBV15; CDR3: CATSKSKLSQPQHF; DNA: TGTGCCACCAGCAAGAGTAAGCTATCTCAGCCCCAGCATTTT
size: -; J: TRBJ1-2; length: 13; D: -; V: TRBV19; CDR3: CASRAQANYGYTF; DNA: TGTGCCAGTAGGGCCCAAGCTAACTATGGCTACACCTTC
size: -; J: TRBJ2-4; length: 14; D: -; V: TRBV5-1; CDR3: CASSGGDRTNIQYF; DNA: TGCGCCAGCAGCGGGGGGGACAGAACCAACATTCAGTACTTC
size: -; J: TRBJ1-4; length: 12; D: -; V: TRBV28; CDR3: CASRLKGDKLFF; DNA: TGTGCCAGCAGACTAAAGGGAGATAAACTGTTTTTT
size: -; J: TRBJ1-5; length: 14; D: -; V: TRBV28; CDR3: CASSSVVLNQPQHF; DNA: TGTGCCAGCAGTTCAGTTGTTCTCAATCAGCCCCAGCATTTT
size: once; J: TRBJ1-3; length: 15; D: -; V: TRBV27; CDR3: CASSQSQGFGNTIYF; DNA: TGTGCCAGCAGTCAATCTCAGGGTTTCGGAAACACCATATATTTT
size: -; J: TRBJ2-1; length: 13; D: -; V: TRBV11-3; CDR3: CASSPSGVNEQFF; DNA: TGTGCCAGCAGCCCGTCAGGAGTGAATGAGCAGTTCTTC
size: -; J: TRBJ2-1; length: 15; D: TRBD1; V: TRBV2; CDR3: CASSAEGQPYNEQFF; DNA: TGTGCCAGCAGTGCTGAGGGACAGCCATACAATGAGCAGTTCTTC
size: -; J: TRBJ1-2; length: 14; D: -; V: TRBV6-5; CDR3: CATTGTQSHYGYTF; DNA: TGTGCCACCACCGGGACCCAATCCCACTATGGCTACACCTTC
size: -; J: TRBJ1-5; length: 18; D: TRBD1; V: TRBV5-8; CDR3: CASRGKGQGARNNQPQHF; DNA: TGTGCCAGCAGGGGGAAAGGACAGGGGGCAAGGAACAATCAGCCCCAGCATTTT
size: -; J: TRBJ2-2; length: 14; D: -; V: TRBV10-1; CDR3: CASSPEAGVGELFF; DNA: TGCGCCAGCTCCCCCGAGGCGGGTGTCGGGGAGCTGTTTTTT
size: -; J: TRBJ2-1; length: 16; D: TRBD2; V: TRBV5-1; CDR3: CASSLLAGEIYNEQFF; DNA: TGCGCCAGCAGCCTATTAGCGGGAGAAATCTACAATGAGCAGTTCTTC
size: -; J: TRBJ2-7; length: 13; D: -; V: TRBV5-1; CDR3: CASSYTRTYEQYF; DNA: TGCGCCAGCAGCTATACTAGGACCTACGAGCAGTACTTC
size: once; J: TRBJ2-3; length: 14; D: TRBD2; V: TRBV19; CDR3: CAASRSGGTDTQYF; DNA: TGTGCTGCATCTCGGAGCGGGGGGACAGATACGCAGTATTTT
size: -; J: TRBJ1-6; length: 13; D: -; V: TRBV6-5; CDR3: CASSRTNNSPLHF; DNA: TGTGCCAGTTCTCGGACTAATAATTCACCCCTCCACTTT
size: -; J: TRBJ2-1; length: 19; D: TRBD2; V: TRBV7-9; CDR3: CASSPSRGSGGTSYNEQFF; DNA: TGTGCCAGCAGCCCGAGTCGTGGTAGCGGGGGTACTTCCTACAATGAGCAGTTCTTC
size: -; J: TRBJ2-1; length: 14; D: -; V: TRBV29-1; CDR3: CSVDSVASYNEQFF; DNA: TGCAGCGTTGATTCGGTCGCCTCCTACAATGAGCAGTTCTTC
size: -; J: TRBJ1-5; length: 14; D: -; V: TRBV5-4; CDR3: CASSPGGRDQPQHF; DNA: TGTGCCAGCAGCCCTGGAGGCAGGGATCAGCCCCAGCATTTT
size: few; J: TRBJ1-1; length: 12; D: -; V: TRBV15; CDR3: CATSLARSEAFF; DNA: TGTGCCACCAGCCTAGCGAGGAGTGAAGCTTTCTTT
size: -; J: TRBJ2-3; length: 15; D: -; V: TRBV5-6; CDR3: CASTAGQLSTDTQYF; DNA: TGTGCCAGCACCGCAGGACAGCTTAGCACAGATACGCAGTATTTT
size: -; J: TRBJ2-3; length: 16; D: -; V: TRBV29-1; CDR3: CSVEDPPGLNTDTQYF; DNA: TGCAGCGTTGAAGATCCCCCGGGATTGAACACAGATACGCAGTATTTT
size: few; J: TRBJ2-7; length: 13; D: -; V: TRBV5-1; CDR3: CASSTRTSYEQYF; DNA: TGCGCCAGCTCCACGCGAACCTCCTACGAGCAGTACTTC
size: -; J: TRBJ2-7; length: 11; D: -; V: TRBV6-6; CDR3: CASRQTHEQYF; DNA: TGTGCCAGCAGACAGACCCACGAGCAGTACTTC
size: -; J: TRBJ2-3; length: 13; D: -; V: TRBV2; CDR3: CACRETGPDTQYF; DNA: TGTGCCTGCCGGGAAACGGGCCCGGATACGCAGTATTTT
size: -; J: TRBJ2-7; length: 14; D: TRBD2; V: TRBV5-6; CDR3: CASRGRGGSYEQYF; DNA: TGTGCCAGCCGGGGCCGCGGGGGATCCTACGAGCAGTACTTC
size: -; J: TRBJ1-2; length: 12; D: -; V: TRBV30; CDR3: CAWSVVRVGYTF; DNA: TGTGCCTGGAGTGTAGTCCGGGTTGGCTACACCTTC
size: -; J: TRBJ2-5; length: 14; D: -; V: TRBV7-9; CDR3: CASSGPGPQETQYF; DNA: TGTGCCAGCAGCGGTCCGGGACCCCAAGAGACCCAGTACTTC
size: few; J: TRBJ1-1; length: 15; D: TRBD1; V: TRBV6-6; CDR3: CASTKQGSAGTEAFF; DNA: TGTGCCAGCACAAAACAGGGGTCCGCCGGCACTGAAGCTTTCTTT
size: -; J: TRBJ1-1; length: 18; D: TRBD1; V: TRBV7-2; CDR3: CASSLGGAWHSRGTEAFF; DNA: TGTGCCAGCAGCTTAGGGGGTGCGTGGCATTCCAGGGGGACTGAAGCTTTCTTT
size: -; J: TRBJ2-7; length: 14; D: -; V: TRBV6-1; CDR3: CASSESRRSYEQYF; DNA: TGTGCCAGCAGTGAATCCCGCCGCTCCTACGAGCAGTACTTC
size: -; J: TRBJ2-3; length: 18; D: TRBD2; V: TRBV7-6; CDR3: CASSLMLAGGMVRNTQYF; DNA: TGTGCCAGCAGCTTAATGCTAGCGGGGGGCATGGTTAGGAATACGCAGTATTTT
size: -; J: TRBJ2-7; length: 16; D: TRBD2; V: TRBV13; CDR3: CASSSGLAGPPYEQYF; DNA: TGTGCCAGCAGCTCGGGACTAGCGGGGCCTCCCTACGAGCAGTACTTC
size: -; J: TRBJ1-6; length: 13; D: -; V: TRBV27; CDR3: CASSLGTNSPLHF; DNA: TGTGCCAGCAGTTTAGGGACCAATTCACCCCTCCACTTT
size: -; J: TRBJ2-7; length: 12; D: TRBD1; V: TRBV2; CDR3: CASRGQGGEQYF; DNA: TGTGCCAGCAGGGGACAGGGGGGCGAGCAGTACTTC
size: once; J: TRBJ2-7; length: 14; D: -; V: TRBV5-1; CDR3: CASSEGRRTYEQYF; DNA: TGCGCCAGCAGCGAGGGACGGAGGACCTACGAGCAGTACTTC
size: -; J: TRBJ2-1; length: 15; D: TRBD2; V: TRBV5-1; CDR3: CASSYSAGAYNEQFF; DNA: TGCGCCAGCAGCTATTCAGCGGGAGCCTACAATGAGCAGTTCTTC
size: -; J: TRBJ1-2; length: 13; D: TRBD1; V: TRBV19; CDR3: CASMLQGAYGYTF; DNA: TGTGCCAGTATGCTGCAGGGGGCCTATGGCTACACCTTC
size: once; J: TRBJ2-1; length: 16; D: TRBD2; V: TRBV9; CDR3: CASSPRTSGLYNEQFF; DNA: TGTGCCAGCAGCCCGAGGACTAGCGGGCTCTACAATGAGCAGTTCTTC
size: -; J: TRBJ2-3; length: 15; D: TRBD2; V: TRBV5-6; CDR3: CASSFAGGGTDTQYF; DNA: TGTGCCAGCAGCTTCGCTGGGGGGGGGACAGATACGCAGTATTTT
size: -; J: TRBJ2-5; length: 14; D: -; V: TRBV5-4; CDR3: CASSRAAGQETQYF; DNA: TGTGCCAGCAGCCGAGCCGCAGGGCAAGAGACCCAGTACTTC
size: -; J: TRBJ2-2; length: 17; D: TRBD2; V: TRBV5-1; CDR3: CASSPGTSGRHTGELFF; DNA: TGCGCCAGCAGCCCCGGGACTAGCGGGAGGCACACCGGGGAGCTGTTTTTT
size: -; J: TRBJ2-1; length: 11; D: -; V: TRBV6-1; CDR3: CASSVGNEQFF; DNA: TGTGCCAGCAGTGTCGGGAATGAGCAGTTCTTC
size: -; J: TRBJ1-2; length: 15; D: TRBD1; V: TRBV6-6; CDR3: CASSQNRGLNYGYTF; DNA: TGTGCCAGCAGTCAAAACAGGGGGCTCAACTATGGCTACACCTTC
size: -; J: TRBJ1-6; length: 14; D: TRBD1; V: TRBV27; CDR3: CASSFRGRNSPLHF; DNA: TGTGCCAGCAGTTTCAGGGGGCGTAATTCACCCCTCCACTTT
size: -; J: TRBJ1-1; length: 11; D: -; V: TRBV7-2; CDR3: CASGGHTEAFF; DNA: TGTGCCAGCGGAGGTCACACTGAAGCTTTCTTT
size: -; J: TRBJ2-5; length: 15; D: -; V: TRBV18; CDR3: CASSPASGSQETQYF; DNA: TGTGCCAGCTCACCTGCCTCCGGAAGCCAAGAGACCCAGTACTTC
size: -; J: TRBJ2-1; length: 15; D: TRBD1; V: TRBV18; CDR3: CASSHYRGQGNEQFF; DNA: TGTGCCAGCTCGCACTACAGGGGGCAGGGCAATGAGCAGTTCTTC